Here is one T cell receptor beta chain with its context. What it binds is unknown. TCRdb redid the calling of the RT-PCR reads with MiXCR, one entry per CDR3 protein. The profile covers 9,500 or so distinct CDR3 sequences, with 83% appearing a single time and approximately 2% taken by the ten largest. The data were taken from a study of yellow fever vaccine responses in identical twins. Trimming removed 1 base from V and 7 bases from J; junction bases left unmatched: 9. The CDR3 is 16 amino acids. Whole-study findings and limits: A vaccine T cell response that seemed partly convergent and partly personalized was reported in twins.

This sequence joins TRBV12-3 or TRBV12-4 and TRBJ2-1; 8 bases match TRBD2. This sample comprised T cells from blood (PBMCs), unsorted or a sorted subset (not recorded which), obtained before or after yellow fever vaccination (not recorded which). This TCR was sampled from a woman between 18 and 29 years old who received the yellow fever vaccine. This CDR3 is CASSLDYGRAMNEQFF. The CDR3 DNA is TGTGCCAGCAGTTTAGACTACGGGAGGGCCATGAATGAGCAGTTCTTC.